The TCR beta chain described here comes from a study of blood T cell repertoires in COVID-19. Study details: The origin of the acute and convalescent COVID-19 samples was the United States, Italy and Spain.

Measured with immunoSEQ multiplex PCR; TCRdb has only the in-frame clones, and not every one. The table records about 170,000 clones, around 82% of them present only once. The sample comprised peripheral blood. This clonotype was sampled from a man aged 60 to 69 who had recovered from COVID-19.

For the CDR3, the DNA is TGTGCCAGTAGTCCCGACAGGGAAAGGAGGGGCCCGAGCAATCAGCCCCAGCATTTT. Translation: CASSPDRERRGPSNQPQHF. The chain has TRBV19 and TRBJ1-5, with 7 bases lining up with TRBD1. The length of the CDR3 is 19 residues. CDR1 and CDR2 (germline): LNHDA, SQIVND (reference sequence). V lost 5 bases to trimming and J lost 1 base; unmatched junction nucleotides: 17.